The present T cell receptor (beta chain) was sequenced within a study of OX40 agonist ivuxolimab in advanced cancers. Turning to the study itself: It was permissible to have had prior anti-PD-1, anti-PD-L1 or anti-CTLA-4 therapy, and less than 45% had some.

A single count supports this clone. What it recognizes is unknown. Study results and caveats: Expanded clones were, on average, more numerous among CD8+ T cells than CD4+.

The germline V gene has CDR1 MNHEY and CDR2 SVGAGI. Trimming cost V 6 bases and J 3 bases, with 12 bases left between them. This CDR3 is 13 amino acids long. Peripheral blood came from all dose cohorts at three timepoints. Only in-frame clones appear in the TCRdb table, and some are missing; sequencing was by immunoSEQ multiplex PCR. The data show almost 70,000 clones, 75% to 90% seen once. The sequenced sample was CD4+ or CD8+ T cells sorted from blood, obtained in a trial of the OX40 agonist ivuxolimab. The chain recombines TRBV6-5 with TRBJ2-7, with D perhaps matching TRBD1 (6 bases). The TCR sequence derives from an adult with an advanced solid tumor such as melanoma, head and neck, liver or kidney cancer. The CDR3 here is CASRRRDIYEQYF. CDR3 sequence (DNA): TGTGCCAGCAGGCGCCGGGACATCTACGAGCAGTACTTC.